The entry that follows covers one TCR beta chain sequence. This specimen comes from a study of blood T cell repertoires in COVID-19. Study summary: The study drew acute and convalescent COVID-19 samples from the United States, Italy and Spain. T cells, B-cell-depleted T cells, or PBMCs provided the cDNA or gDNA that served as material.

V lost 6 bases to trimming and J lost 3 bases; unmatched junction nucleotides: 5. The CDR3 runs 15 residues. Germline CDR1 and CDR2: LNHDA and SQIVND (reference sequence). Authors' analysis steps: Amplification with reference gene primers provided the estimates of nucleated cell counts. The repertoire was sequenced with immunoSEQ multiplex PCR; TCRdb's copy has only in-frame clones and lacks some. That table furnishes V, J and clone size, whereas the DNA furnished D and trimming. The sample holds fewer than 400,000 clones, roughly nine tenths seen once. Followed over time, Seattle patients had been enrolled while infection was active.

The receptor was isolated from a woman aged 30 to 39 with COVID-19, enrolled during active disease. This sequence joins TRBV19 and TRBJ2-1, with TRBD1 matching over 10 bases. The sequencing sample was made of peripheral blood. The CDR3 region is CASRPGQGFYNEQFF. CDR3 DNA sequence: TGTGCCAGTAGACCGGGACAGGGGTTCTACAATGAGCAGTTCTTC. Supplemented by reference TRBV19 and TRBJ2-1, the full variable domain reads DGGITQSPKYLFRKEGQNVTLSCEQNLNHDAMYWYRQDPGQGLRLIYYSQIVNDFQKGDIAEGYSVSREKKESFPLTVTSAQKNPTAFYLCASRPGQGFYNEQFFGPGTRLTVL.